These 7 T cell receptor beta chains were all obtained from the same sample, sequenced in a study of blood T cell repertoires in COVID-19. Using immunoSEQ multiplex PCR, the repertoire was profiled, and TCRdb retains in-frame clones only, with some absent. This table has about 77,000 clones, about nine tenths appearing once. Sequencing was done on a sample of peripheral blood. Receptors originate from a woman of 80 years or more with active or convalescent COVID-19.

The chain uses TRBV6-2 or TRBV6-3 and TRBJ2-5; TRBD2 matches at 7 bases. The CDR3 runs 16 residues. The J segment lost 2 bases and the V segment lost 6 bases, leaving 12 bases of the junction unmatched. Germline values: CDR1 MNHEY, CDR2 SVGEGT. The CDR3 DNA reads TGTGCCAGCAGCCTTAGCGGAGCGGGGCTTCAAGAGACCCAGTACTTC. It codes for CASSLSGAGLQETQYF.

V gene TRBV4-1 combines with J gene TRBJ1-6; 8 bases map to TRBD1. Trimming removed 6 bases from V and 3 bases from J; junction bases left unmatched: 7. This CDR3 contains 16 residues. Germline CDR1 MGHRA, CDR2 YSYEKL. The CDR3 bases are TGCGCCAGCAGATTACAGGGGGGAGACTATAATTCACCCCTCCACTTT. Translating it yields CASRLQGGDYNSPLHF.

The V gene is TRBV15, the J gene TRBJ2-7; TRBD2 aligns across 13 bases. Germline V CDR1 and CDR2: LNHNV, YYDKDF (reference sequence). The V and J ends lost 3 bases and 7 bases, in that order; junction bases with no gene match: 15. This CDR3 is built from 18 residues. CDR3 sequence (DNA): TGTGCCACCAGCAGCTTTCCCCTTCCGGGACTAGCGGGGATAGAGCAGTACTTC. Its translation: CATSSFPLPGLAGIEQYF. The variable domain in full, completed from reference TRBV15 and TRBJ2-7, reads DAMVIQNPRYQVTQFGKPVTLSCSQTLNHNVMYWYQQKSSQAPKLLFHYYDKDFNNEADTPDNFQSRRPNTSFCFLDIRSPGLGDTAMYLCATSSFPLPGLAGIEQYFGPGTRLTVT.

V usage is TRBV9 and J usage is TRBJ1-2; 7 nucleotides align to TRBD1. Germline CDR1 and CDR2: SGDLS and YYNGEE. V dropped 0 bases and J dropped 4; count of bases not matched to a gene: 3. This CDR3 contains 14 residues. CDR3 in amino acids: CASSVDNRGYGYTF. CDR3 nucleotides: TGTGCCAGCAGCGTAGATAACAGGGGCTATGGCTACACCTTC. Full variable domain (rest looked up from reference TRBV9 and TRBJ1-2): DSGVTQTPKHLITATGQRVTLRCSPRSGDLSVYWYQQSLDQGLQFLIQYYNGEERAKGNILERFSAQQFPDLHSELNLSSLELGDSALYFCASSVDNRGYGYTFGSGTRLTVV.

The CDR3, as DNA: TGTGCCAGCAGACCCGGGTGGTTCCCCAAACTCTCTGGGGCCAACGTCCTGACTTTC. Amino acids: CASRPGWFPKLSGANVLTF. This chain uses TRBV2 with TRBJ2-6; the D is unclear. V was shortened by 6 bases and J by 0 bases, with 21 bases between the two germline ends. Per the germline V gene, CDR1 is SNHLY and CDR2 is FYNNEI. CDR3 size: 19 residues. The full variable domain, completed using reference TRBV2 and TRBJ2-6, is EPEVTQTPSHQVTQMGQEVILRCVPISNHLYFYWYRQILGQKVEFLVSFYNNEISEKSEIFDDQFSVERPDGSNFTLKIRSTKLEDSAMYFCASRPGWFPKLSGANVLTFGAGSRLTVL.

V usage is TRBV6-5 and J usage is TRBJ1-2; D ambiguous. The CDR3 consists of 13 residues. Germline V gene sequence: CDR1 MNHEY, CDR2 SVGAGI. V gave up 8 bases and J gave up 4 bases, with 14 bases separating them. CDR3 nucleotide sequence: TGTGCCAGCCGCACGGAGACGGGCTATGGCTACACCTTC. As protein: CASRTETGYGYTF.

This CDR3 reads CASSSDWNTEAFF. The CDR3 nucleotides read TGTGCCAGCAGCTCGGACTGGAACACTGAAGCTTTCTTT. V is TRBV7-2 and J is TRBJ1-1; the D is unclear. V lost 4 bases and J 1 base, leaving 7 bases between the germline ends. Germline V gives CDR1 SGHTA, CDR2 FQGNSA. CDR3 length: 13 amino acids.